The T cell receptor beta chain described here comes from a study of blood T cell repertoires in COVID-19. The wider study: Samples came from the United States, Italy and Spain, spanning acute and convalescent COVID-19. In each case, the material was cDNA or gDNA derived from T cells, B-cell-depleted T cells, or PBMCs.

Patients of the Seattle cohort, enrolled during active infection, were followed longitudinally. The method was immunoSEQ multiplex PCR; TCRdb's version includes in-frame clones alone and lacks a portion of them. The data contain just over 250,000 clones, over 70% of them singletons. Germline V gene lookup returns CDR1 LNHDA and CDR2 SQIVND (reference sequence). This CDR3 is built from 15 residues. The trim removed 7 bases at V and 8 bases at J, leaving 6 bases unmatched. Sequenced sample: peripheral blood. This receptor was identified in a woman aged 70 to 79 with COVID-19, enrolled during active disease. The chain couples TRBV19 to TRBJ2-1, with 15 bases identical to TRBD2. The CDR3: CASTRTSGRGDEQFF. CDR3 nucleotide sequence: TGTGCCAGTACCCGGACTAGCGGGAGGGGTGATGAGCAGTTCTTC.